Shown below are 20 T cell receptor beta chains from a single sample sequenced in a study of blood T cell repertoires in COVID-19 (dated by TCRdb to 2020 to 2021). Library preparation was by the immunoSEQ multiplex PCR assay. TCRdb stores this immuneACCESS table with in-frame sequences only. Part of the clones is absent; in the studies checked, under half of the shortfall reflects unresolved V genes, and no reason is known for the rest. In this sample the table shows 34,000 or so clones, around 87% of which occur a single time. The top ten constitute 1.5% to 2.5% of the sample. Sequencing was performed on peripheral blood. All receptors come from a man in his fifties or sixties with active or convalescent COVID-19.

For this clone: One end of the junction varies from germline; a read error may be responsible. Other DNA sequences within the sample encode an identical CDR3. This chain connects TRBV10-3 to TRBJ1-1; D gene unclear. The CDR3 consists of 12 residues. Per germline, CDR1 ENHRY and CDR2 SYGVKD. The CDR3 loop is CAIGEGGTEAFF. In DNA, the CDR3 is TGTGCCATCGGGGAGGGAGGCACTGAAGCCTTCTTT.

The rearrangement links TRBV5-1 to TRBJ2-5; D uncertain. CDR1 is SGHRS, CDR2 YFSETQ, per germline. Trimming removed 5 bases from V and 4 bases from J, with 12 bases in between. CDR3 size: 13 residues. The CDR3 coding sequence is TGCGCCAGCAGGGCTCAGGTTATAGAGACCCAGTACTTC. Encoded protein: CASRAQVIETQYF.

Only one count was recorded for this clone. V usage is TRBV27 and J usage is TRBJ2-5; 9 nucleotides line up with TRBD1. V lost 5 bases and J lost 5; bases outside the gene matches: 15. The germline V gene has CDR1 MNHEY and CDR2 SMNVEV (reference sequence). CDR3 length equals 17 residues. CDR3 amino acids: CASSQGQGAQAGETQYF. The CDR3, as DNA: TGTGCCAGCAGTCAGGGACAGGGCGCGCAGGCTGGGGAGACCCAGTACTTC.

The CDR3 is CASSLLGARGEKLFF. The CDR3 DNA follows: TGTGCCAGCAGTTTATTGGGGGCGCGGGGGGAAAAACTGTTTTTT. The chain employs TRBV28 and TRBJ1-4, with D possibly matching TRBD1 (6 bases). V lost 1 base and J 8 bases, leaving 14 bases between the germline ends. The V gene's germline CDR1 is MDHEN and CDR2 SYDVKM. The CDR3 is 15 residues long.

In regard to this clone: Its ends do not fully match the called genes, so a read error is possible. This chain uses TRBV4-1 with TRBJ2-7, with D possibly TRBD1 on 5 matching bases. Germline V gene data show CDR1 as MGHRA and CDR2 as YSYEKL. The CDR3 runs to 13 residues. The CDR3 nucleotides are TGCGCCAGCAGCCAAGCCCATGGGGCCGATGGAGCCTTC. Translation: CASSQAHGADGAF.

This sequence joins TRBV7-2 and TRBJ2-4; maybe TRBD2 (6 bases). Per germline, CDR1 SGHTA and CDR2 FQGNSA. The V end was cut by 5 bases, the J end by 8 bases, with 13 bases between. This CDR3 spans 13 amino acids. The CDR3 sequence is CASSPQRGDIQYF. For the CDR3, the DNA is TGTGCCAGCAGCCCACAGCGCGGGGACATTCAGTACTTC.

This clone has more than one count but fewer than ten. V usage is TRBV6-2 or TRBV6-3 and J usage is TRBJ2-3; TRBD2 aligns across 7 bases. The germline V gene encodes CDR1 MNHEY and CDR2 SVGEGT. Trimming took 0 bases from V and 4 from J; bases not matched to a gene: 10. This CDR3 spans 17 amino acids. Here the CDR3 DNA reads TGTGCCAGCAGTTACTCGAGAGTCGGGGAGGGCCCAGATACGCAGTATTTT. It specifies CASSYSRVGEGPDTQYF.

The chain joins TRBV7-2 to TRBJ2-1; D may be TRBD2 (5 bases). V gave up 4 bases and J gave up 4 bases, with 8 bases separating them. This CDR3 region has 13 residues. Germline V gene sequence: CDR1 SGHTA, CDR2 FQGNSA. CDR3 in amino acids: CASSSGIYNEQFF. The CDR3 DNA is TGTGCCAGCAGCTCCGGGATTTACAATGAGCAGTTCTTC.

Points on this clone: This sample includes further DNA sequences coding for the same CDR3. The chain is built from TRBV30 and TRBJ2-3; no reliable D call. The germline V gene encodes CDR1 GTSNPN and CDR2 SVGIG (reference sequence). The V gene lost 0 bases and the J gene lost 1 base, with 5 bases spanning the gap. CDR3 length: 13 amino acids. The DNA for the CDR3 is TGTGCCTGGAGTGTATCGGGCACAGATACGCAGTATTTT. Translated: CAWSVSGTDTQYF.

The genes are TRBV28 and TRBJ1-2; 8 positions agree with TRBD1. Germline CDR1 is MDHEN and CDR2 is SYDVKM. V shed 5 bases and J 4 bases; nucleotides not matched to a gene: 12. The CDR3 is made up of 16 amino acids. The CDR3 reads CASSASSTGGGYGYTF. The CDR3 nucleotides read TGTGCCAGCAGTGCCAGTTCTACAGGGGGTGGCTATGGCTACACCTTC.

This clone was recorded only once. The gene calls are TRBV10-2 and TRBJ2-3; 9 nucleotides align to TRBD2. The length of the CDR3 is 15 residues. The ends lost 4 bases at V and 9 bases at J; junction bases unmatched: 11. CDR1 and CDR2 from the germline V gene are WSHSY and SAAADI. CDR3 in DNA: TGCGCCAGCAGTGTTCCGGTAGCGGGAGTGGGGACGCAGTATTTT. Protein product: CASSVPVAGVGTQYF.

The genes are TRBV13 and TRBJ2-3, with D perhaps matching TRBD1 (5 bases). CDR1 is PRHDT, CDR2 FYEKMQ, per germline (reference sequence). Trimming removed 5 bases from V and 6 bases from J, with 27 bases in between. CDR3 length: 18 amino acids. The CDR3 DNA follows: TGTGCCAGCAGCGCGCCGCCCAGGGCCCTCTCACGAGGTGATACGCAGTATTTT. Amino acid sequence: CASSAPPRALSRGDTQYF.

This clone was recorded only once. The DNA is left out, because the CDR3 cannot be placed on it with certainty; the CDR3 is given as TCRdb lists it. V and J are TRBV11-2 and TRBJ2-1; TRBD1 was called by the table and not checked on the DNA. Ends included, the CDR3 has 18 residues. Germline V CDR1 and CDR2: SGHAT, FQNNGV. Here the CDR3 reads CASSPPRVGTGAQHVGFF.

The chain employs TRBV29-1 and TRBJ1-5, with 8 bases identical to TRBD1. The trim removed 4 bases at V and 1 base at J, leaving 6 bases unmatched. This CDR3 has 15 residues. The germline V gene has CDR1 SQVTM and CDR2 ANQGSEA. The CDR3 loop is CSVVSGQGSNQPQHF. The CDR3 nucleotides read TGCAGCGTTGTATCTGGACAGGGAAGCAATCAGCCCCAGCATTTT.

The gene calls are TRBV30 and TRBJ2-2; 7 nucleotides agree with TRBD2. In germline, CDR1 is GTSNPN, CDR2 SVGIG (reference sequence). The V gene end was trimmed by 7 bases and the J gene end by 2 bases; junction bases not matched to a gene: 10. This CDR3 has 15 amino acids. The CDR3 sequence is CASTRGAGNTGELFF. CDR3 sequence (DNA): TGTGCCTCGACCCGGGGAGCGGGAAACACCGGGGAGCTGTTTTTT.

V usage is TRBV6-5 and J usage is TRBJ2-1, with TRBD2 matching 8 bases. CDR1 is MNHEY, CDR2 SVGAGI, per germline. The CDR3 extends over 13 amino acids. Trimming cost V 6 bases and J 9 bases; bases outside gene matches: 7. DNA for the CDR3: TGTGCCAGCAGATCACGGGGGGGCGGTGAGCAGTTCTTC. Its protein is CASRSRGGGEQFF.

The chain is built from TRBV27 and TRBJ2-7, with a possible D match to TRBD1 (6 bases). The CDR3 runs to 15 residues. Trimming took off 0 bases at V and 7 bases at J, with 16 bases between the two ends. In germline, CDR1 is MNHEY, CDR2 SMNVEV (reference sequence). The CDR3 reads CASSLSKAGVHEQYF. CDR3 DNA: TGTGCCAGCAGTTTATCGAAGGCAGGGGTTCATGAGCAGTACTTC.

The CDR3 region has the DNA TGTGCCAGCAGCCGGACAGGGGGCGGCGAGCAGTACTTC. Translating it yields CASSRTGGGEQYF. This chain joins TRBV7-9 and TRBJ2-7; 11 bases agree with TRBD1. The germline gives CDR1 SEHNR, CDR2 FQNEAQ (reference sequence). The CDR3 length is 13 residues. The V segment lost 5 bases and the J segment 6 bases; nucleotides outside the gene matches: 3.

The CDR3 reads CATSDHYEQYF. The CDR3 DNA follows: TGTGCCACCAGTGACCACTACGAGCAGTACTTC. This chain links TRBV24-1 with TRBJ2-7; no firm D call. The CDR3 has 11 amino acids. The germline V gene has CDR1 KGHDR and CDR2 SFDVKD. Trimming left V 4 bases short and J 3 bases short, with 3 bases between.

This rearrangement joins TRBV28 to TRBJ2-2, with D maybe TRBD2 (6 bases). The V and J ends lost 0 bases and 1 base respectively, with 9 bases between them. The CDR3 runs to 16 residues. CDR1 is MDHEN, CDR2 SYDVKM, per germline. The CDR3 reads CASSLWGSGNTGELFF. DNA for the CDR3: TGTGCCAGCAGTTTATGGGGTAGCGGGAACACCGGGGAGCTGTTTTTT.